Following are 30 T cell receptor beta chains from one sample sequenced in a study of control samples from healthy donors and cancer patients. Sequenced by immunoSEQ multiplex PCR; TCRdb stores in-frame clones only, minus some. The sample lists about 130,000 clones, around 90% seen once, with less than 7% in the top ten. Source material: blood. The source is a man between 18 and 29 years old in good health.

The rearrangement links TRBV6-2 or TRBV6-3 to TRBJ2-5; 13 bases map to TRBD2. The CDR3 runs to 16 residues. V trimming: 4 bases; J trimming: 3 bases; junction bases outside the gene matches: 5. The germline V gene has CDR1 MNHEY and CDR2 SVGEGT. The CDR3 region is CASSLTSGGLKETQYF. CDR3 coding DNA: TGTGCCAGCAGTTTGACTAGCGGGGGGCTTAAAGAGACCCAGTACTTC.

The CDR3 loop reads CASAAGMTSGGPDTQYF. The CDR3 bases are TGTGCCAGCGCCGCAGGAATGACTAGCGGGGGTCCAGATACGCAGTATTTT. The chain recombines TRBV25-1 with TRBJ2-3; 12 nucleotides match TRBD2. The trim removed 8 bases at V and 4 bases at J, leaving 13 bases unmatched. This CDR3 region has 17 residues. CDR1 is MGHDK, CDR2 SYGVNS, per germline. Variable domain in full (rest from reference TRBV25-1 and TRBJ2-3): EADIYQTPRYLVIGTGKKITLECSQTMGHDKMYWYQQDPGMELHLIHYSYGVNSTEKGDLSSESTVSRIRTEHFPLTLESARPSHTSQYLCASAAGMTSGGPDTQYFGPGTRLTVL.

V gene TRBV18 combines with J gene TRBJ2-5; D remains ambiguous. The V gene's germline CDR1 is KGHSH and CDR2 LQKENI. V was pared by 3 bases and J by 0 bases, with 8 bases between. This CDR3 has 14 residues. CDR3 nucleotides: TGTGCCAGCTCACCGCCGGCTAACCAAGAGACCCAGTACTTC. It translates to CASSPPANQETQYF.

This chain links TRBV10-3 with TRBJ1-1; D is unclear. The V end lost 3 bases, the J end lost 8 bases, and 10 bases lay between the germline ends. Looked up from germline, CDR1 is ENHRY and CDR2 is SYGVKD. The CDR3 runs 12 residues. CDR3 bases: TGTGCCATCAGTGAAGGGTCCTCGGAAGCTTTCTTT. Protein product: CAISEGSSEAFF.

CDR3 coding DNA: TGTGCCAGCAGCCCGGGACTGTGGGGGAACGGGGAGCTGTTTTTT. This codes for CASSPGLWGNGELFF. This chain uses TRBV7-9 with TRBJ2-2; D possibly corresponds to TRBD2 (6 bases). Trimming took off 5 bases at V and 7 bases at J, with 17 bases between the two ends. The germline CDR1 and CDR2 sequences are SEHNR and FQNEAQ (reference sequence). The CDR3 runs 15 residues.

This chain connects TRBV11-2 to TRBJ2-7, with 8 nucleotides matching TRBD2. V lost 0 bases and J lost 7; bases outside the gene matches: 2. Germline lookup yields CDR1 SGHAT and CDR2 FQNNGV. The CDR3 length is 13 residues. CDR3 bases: TGTGCCAGCAGCTTAGAATCGGGGGGGGAGCAGTACTTC. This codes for CASSLESGGEQYF.

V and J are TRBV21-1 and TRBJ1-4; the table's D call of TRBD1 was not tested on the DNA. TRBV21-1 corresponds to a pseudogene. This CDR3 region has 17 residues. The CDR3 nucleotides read TGTGCCAGCAGCAAGCCTTCACAGGTACCCTTAGGGGCAAAACTGTTTTTT. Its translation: CASSKPSQVPLGAKLFF.

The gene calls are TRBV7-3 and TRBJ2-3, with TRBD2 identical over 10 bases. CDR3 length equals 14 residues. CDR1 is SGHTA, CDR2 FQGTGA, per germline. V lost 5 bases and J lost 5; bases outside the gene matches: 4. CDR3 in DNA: TGTGCCAGCAGCCCGAGCGGGGGGGTAGATACGCAGTATTTT. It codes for CASSPSGGVDTQYF.

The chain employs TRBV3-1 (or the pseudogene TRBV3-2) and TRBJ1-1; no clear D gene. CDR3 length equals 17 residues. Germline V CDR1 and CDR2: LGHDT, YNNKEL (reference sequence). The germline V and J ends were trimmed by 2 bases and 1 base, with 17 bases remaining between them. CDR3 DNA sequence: TGTGCCAGCAGCCAAACCCCCAAGTGGGCTTCGAACACTGAAGCTTTCTTT. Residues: CASSQTPKWASNTEAFF.

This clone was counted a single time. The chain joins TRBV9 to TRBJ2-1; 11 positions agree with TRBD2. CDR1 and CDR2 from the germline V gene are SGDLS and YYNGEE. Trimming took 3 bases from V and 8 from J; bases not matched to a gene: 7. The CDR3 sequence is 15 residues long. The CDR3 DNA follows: TGTGCCAGCAGCGCGTTAGCGGGGGGGGACGATGAGCAGTTCTTC. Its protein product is CASSALAGGDDEQFF.

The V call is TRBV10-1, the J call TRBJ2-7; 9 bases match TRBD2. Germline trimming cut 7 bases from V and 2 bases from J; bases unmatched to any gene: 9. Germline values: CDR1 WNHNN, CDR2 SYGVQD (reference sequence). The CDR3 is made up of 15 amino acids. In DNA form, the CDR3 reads TGCGCCAGCACGGTCAGCGGGGGGCCCCCCTACGAGCAGTACTTC. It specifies CASTVSGGPPYEQYF.

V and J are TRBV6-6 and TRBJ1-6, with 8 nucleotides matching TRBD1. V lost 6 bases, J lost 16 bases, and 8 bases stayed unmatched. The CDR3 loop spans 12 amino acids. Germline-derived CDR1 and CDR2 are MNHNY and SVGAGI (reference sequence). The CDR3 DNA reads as TGTGCCAGCAGCCCCGGACAGGGCGCTCTCCACTTT. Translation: CASSPGQGALHF.

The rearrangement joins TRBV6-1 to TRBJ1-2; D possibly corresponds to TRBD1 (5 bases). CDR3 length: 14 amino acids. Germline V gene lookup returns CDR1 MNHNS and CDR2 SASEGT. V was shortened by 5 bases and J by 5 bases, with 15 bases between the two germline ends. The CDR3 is CASSPRSGLYGYTF. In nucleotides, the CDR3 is TGTGCCAGCAGTCCAAGATCAGGGTTATATGGCTACACCTTC.

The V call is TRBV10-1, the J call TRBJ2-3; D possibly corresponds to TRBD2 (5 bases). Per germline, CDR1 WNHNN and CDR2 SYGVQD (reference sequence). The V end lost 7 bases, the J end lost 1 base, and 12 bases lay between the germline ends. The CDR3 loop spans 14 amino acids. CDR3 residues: CASKDGVCTDTQYF. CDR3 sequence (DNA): TGCGCCAGCAAAGACGGGGTGTGCACAGATACGCAGTATTTT.

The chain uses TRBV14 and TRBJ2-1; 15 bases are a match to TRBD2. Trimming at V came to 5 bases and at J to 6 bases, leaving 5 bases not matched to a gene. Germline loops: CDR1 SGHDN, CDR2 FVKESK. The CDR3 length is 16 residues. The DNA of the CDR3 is TGTGCCAGCAGCGCTCGGACTAGCGGGGGGGGCAATGAGCAGTTCTTC. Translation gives CASSARTSGGGNEQFF.

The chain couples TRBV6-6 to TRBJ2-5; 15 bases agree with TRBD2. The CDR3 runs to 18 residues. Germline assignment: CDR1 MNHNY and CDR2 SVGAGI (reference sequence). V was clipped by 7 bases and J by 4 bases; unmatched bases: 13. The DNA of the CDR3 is TGTGCCAGCAATCGGATTTCCACGGGACTAGCGGGGGGAGAGACCCAGTACTTC. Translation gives CASNRISTGLAGGETQYF.

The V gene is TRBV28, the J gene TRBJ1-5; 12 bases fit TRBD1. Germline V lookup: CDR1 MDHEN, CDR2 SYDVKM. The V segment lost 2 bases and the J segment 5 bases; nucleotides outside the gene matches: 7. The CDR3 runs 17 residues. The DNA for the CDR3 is TGTGCCAGCAGTTTAGGGCCGGGACAGGGGGCTCATCAGCCCCAGCATTTT. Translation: CASSLGPGQGAHQPQHF.

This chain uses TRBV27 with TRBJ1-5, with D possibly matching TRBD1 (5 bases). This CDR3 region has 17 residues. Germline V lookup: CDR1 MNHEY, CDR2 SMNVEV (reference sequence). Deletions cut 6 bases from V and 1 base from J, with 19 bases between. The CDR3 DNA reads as TGTGCCAGCAGCCCCTACCCGCCGGGGGTAAGCAATCAGCCCCAGCATTTT. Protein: CASSPYPPGVSNQPQHF.

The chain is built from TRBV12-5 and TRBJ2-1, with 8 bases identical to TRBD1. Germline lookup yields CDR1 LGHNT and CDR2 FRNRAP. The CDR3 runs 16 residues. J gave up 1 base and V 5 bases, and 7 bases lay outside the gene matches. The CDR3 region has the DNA TGTGCTAGTGGTGGCAGGGGGCCTCAATCCTACAATGAGCAGTTCTTC. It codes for CASGGRGPQSYNEQFF.

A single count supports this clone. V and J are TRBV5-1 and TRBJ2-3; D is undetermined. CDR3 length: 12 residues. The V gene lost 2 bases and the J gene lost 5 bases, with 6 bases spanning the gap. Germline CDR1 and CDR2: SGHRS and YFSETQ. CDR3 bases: TGCGCCAGCAGCTTAATCCAAGATACGCAGTATTTT. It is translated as CASSLIQDTQYF. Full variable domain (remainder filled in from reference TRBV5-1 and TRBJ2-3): KAGVTQTPRYLIKTRGQQVTLSCSPISGHRSVSWYQQTPGQGLQFLFEYFSETQRNKGNFPGRFSGRQFSNSRSEMNVSTLELGDSALYLCASSLIQDTQYFGPGTRLTVL.

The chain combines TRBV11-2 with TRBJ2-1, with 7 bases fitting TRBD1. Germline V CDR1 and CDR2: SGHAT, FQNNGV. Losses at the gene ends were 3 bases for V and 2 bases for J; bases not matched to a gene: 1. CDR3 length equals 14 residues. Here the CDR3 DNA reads TGTGCCAGCAGCTTTACAGGGGCCTACAATGAGCAGTTCTTC. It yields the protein CASSFTGAYNEQFF.

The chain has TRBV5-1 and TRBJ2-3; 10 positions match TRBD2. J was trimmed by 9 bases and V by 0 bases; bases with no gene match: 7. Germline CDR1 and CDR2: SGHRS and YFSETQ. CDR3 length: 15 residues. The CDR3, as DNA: TGCGCCAGCAGCTTGGAGCGGGGGGGCCCTAGCACGCAGTATTTT. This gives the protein CASSLERGGPSTQYF.

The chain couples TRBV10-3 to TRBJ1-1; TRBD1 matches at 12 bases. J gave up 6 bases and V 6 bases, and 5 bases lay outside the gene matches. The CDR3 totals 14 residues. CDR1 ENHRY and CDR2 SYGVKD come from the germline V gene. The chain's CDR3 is CAIRGDRGRAEAFF. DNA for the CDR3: TGTGCCATCAGGGGGGACAGGGGGCGAGCTGAAGCTTTCTTT.

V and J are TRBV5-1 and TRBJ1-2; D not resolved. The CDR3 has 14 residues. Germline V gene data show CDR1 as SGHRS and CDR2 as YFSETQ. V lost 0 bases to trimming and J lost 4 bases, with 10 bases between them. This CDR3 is CASSLDGGVYGYTF. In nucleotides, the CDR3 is TGCGCCAGCAGCTTGGATGGAGGTGTCTATGGCTACACCTTC. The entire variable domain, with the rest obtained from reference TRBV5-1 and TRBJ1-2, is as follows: KAGVTQTPRYLIKTRGQQVTLSCSPISGHRSVSWYQQTPGQGLQFLFEYFSETQRNKGNFPGRFSGRQFSNSRSEMNVSTLELGDSALYLCASSLDGGVYGYTFGSGTRLTVV.

In nucleotides, the CDR3 is TGCGCCAGAAATTCCCGGAATGAAAAACTGTTTTTT. This gives the protein CARNSRNEKLFF. This sequence joins TRBV10-1 and TRBJ1-4; D remains unclear. The CDR3 is made up of 12 amino acids. The V gene lost 9 bases and the J gene lost 5 bases, with 10 bases spanning the gap. Germline V gene lookup returns CDR1 WNHNN and CDR2 SYGVQD (reference sequence).

Written as DNA, the CDR3 is TGTGCCAGCAGAGTAGATCGCAGGGTGCATTCTGGCTACACCTTC. Protein sequence: CASRVDRRVHSGYTF. V gene TRBV6-5 combines with J gene TRBJ1-2, with D possibly TRBD1 on 5 matching bases. The CDR3 spans 15 residues. The germline V and J ends were trimmed by 6 bases and 7 bases, with 21 bases remaining between them. CDR1 and CDR2 from the germline V gene are MNHEY and SVGAGI.

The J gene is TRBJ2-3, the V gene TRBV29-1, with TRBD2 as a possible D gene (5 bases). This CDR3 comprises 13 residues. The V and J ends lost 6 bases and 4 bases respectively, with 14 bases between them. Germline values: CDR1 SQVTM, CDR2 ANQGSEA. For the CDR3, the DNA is TGCAGCGTCTGGACTCGATTTGCAGATACGCAGTATTTT. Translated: CSVWTRFADTQYF.

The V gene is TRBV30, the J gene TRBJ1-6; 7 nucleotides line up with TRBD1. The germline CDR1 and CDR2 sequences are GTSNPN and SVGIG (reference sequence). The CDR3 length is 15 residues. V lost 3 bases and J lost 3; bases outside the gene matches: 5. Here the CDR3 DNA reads TGTGCCTGGAGGTCAGGGGGATTCTATAATTCACCCCTCCACTTT. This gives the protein CAWRSGGFYNSPLHF.

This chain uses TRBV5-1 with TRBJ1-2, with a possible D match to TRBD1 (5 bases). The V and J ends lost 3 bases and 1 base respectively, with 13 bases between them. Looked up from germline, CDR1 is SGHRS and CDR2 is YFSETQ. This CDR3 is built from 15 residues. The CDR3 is CASSSLPTVNYGYTF. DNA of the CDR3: TGCGCCAGCAGCTCTCTACCGACAGTTAACTATGGCTACACCTTC.

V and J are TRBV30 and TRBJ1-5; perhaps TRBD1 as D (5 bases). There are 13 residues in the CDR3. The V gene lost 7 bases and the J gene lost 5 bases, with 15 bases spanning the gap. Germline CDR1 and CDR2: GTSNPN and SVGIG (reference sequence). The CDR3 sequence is CASPGRVDQPQHF. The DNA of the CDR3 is TGTGCCTCCCCTGGCAGGGTCGATCAGCCCCAGCATTTT.